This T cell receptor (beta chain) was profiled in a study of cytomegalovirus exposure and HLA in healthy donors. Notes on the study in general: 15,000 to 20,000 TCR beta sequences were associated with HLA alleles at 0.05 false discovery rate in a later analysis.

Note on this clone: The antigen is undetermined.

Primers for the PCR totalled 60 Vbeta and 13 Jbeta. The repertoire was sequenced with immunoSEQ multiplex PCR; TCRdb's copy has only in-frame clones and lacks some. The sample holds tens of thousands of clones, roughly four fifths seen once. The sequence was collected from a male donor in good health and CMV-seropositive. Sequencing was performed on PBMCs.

CDR3 nucleotides: TGCGCCAGCAGCCCCTCCCGCGCAGGGTTCACAGATACGCAGTATTTT. Translation: CASSPSRAGFTDTQYF. J is TRBJ2-3 and V is TRBV5-1, with a weak D call TRBD1 (5 bases). CDR1 and CDR2 from the germline V gene are SGHRS and YFSETQ. The V end was cut by 4 bases, the J end by 2 bases, with 17 bases between. This CDR3 region has 16 residues.